This T cell receptor (beta chain) emerged from a study of blood T cells in healthy people across ages. Regarding this clonotype: Compared with germline, one end of the junction differs, possibly owing to a read error.

CDR1 is SGDLS, CDR2 YYNGEE, per germline. The CDR3 consists of 18 residues. Combining a sample-barcoded 5' primer with a J-beta primer mix, a second PCR ran for 7 to 11 cycles. Via MiXCR, TCRdb re-called the 5' RACE reads, giving one row per CDR3 protein. The repertoire holds some 1.8 million distinct CDR3 sequences, with approximately 40% as singletons. The TCR was taken from a human donor in good health. The V call is TRBV9, the J call TRBJ2-2, with D maybe TRBD1 (6 bases). Sequencing was done on a sample of blood. CDR3 region: CASSPRGTPQANTGEQFF. The CDR3 bases are TGTGCCAGCAGCCCCAGAGGGACACCTCAAGCGAACACCGGGGAGCAGTTTTTT.